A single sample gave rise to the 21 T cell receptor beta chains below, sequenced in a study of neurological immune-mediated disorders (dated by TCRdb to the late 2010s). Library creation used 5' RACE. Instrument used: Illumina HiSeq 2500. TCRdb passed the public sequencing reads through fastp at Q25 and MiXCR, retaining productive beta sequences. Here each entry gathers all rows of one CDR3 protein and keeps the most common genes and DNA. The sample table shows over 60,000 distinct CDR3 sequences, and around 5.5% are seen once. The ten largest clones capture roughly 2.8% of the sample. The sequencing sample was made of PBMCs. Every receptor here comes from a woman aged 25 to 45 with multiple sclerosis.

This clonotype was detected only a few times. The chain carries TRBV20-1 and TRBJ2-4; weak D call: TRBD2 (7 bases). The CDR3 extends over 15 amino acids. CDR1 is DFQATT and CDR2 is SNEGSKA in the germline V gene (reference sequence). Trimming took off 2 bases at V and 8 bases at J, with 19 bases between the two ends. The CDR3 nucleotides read TGCAGTGCTAGATCTGGGGGGGGGCCTCTGGACATTCAGTACTTC. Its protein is CSARSGGGPLDIQYF.

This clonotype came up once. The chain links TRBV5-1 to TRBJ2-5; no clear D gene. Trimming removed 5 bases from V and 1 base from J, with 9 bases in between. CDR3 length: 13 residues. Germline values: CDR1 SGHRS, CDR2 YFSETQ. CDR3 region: CASRSSAQETQYF. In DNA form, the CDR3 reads TGCGCCAGCAGATCGAGCGCCCAAGAGACCCAGTACTTC.

The CDR3 DNA reads TGTGTCACAAGGACAGGGGGTGAAAGCACTGAAGCTTTCTTT. This sequence encodes CVTRTGGESTEAFF. The chain employs TRBV3-1 and TRBJ1-1; 10 nucleotides align to TRBD1. Germline CDR1 is LGHDT and CDR2 is YNNKEL (reference sequence). The CDR3 length is 14 residues.

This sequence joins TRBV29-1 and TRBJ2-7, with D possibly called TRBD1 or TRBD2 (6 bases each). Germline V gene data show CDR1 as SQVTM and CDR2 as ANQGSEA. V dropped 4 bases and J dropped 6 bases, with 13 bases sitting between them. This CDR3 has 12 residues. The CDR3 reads CSVVGGLFEQYF. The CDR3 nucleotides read TGCAGCGTTGTGGGGGGCCTATTCGAGCAGTACTTC.

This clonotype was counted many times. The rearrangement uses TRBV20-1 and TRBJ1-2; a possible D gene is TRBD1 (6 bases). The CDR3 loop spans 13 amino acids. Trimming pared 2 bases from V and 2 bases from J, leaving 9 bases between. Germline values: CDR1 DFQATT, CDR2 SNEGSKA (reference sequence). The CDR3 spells CSARTGNNYGYTF. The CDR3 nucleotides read TGCAGTGCTAGAACAGGGAACAACTATGGCTACACCTTC.

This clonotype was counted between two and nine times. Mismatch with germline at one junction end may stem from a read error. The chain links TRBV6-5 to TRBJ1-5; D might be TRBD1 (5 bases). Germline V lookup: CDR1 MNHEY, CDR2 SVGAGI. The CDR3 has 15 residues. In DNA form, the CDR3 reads TGTGCCAGCAGTCGTCGGGACGGACGCAATCAGCCCCAGAATTTT. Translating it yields CASSRRDGRNQPQNF.

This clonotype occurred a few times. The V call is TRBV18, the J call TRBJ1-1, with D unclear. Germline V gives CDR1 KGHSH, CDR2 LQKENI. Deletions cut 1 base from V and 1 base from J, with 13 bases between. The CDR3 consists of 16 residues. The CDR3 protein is CASSPLVRFENTEAFF. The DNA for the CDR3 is TGTGCCAGCTCACCACTAGTCAGATTCGAGAACACTGAAGCTTTCTTT.

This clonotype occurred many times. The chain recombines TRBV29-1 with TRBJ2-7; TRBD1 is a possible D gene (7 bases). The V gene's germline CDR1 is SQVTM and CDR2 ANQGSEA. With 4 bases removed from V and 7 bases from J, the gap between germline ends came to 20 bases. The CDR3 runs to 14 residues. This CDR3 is CSVATGRQAGEQYF. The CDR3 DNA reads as TGCAGCGTTGCGACAGGGCGACAGGCGGGAGAGCAGTACTTC.

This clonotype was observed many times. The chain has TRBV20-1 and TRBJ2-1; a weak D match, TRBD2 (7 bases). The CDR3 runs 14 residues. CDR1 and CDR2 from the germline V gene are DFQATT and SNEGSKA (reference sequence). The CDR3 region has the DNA TGCAGCCACCCTGGGGGGGGGCCTAGTAATGAGCAGTTCTTC. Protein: CSHPGGGPSNEQFF.

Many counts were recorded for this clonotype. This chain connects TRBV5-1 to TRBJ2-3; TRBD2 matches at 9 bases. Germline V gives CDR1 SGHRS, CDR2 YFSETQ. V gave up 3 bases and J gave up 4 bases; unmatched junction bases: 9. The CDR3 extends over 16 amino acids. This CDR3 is CASSWAMAGGADTQYF. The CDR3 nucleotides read TGCGCCAGCAGCTGGGCTATGGCGGGGGGGGCAGATACGCAGTATTTT.

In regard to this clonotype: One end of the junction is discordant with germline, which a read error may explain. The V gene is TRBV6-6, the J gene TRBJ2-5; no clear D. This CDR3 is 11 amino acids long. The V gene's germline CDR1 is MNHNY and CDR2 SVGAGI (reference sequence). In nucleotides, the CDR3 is TGTGCCAACAGTAAGCAAGAGACCCAGTACTTC. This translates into CANSKQETQYF.

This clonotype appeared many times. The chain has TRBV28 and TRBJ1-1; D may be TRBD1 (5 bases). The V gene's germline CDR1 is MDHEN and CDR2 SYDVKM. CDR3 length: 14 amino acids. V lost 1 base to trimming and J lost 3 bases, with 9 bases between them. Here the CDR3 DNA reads TGTGCCAGCAGTTTATTAACCAGGGACACTGAAGCTTTCTTT. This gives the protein CASSLLTRDTEAFF.

CDR3 nucleotide sequence: TGTGCCAGCAGTTGGGACGGCTACGAGCAGTACTTC. Translation gives CASSWDGYEQYF. The chain links TRBV7-2 to TRBJ2-7; D assignment may be TRBD1 or TRBD2 (5 bases each). This CDR3 comprises 12 residues. CDR1 is SGHTA, CDR2 FQGNSA, per germline. V was cut by 6 bases and J by 3 bases, with 9 bases left in between.

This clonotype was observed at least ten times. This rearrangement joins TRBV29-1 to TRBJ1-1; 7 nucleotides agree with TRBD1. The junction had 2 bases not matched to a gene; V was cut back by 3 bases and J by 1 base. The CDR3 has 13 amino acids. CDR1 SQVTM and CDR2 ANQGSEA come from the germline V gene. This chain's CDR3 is CSVDKGANTEAFF. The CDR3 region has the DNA TGCAGCGTTGATAAGGGGGCGAACACTGAAGCTTTCTTT.

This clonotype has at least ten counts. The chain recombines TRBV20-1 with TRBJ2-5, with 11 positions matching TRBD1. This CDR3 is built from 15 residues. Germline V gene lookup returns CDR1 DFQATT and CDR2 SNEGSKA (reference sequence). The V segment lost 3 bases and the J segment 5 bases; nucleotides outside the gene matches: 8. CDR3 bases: TGCAGTGCTAGCATCGGACAGGGGGCAAGGGAGACCCAGTACTTC. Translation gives CSASIGQGARETQYF.

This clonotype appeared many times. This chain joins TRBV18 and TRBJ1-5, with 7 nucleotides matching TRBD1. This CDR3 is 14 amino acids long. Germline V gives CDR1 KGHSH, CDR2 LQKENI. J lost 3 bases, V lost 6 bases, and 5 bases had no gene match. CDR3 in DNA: TGTGCCAGCTCTTCCGGGACAGTCAATCAGCCCCAGCATTTT. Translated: CASSSGTVNQPQHF.

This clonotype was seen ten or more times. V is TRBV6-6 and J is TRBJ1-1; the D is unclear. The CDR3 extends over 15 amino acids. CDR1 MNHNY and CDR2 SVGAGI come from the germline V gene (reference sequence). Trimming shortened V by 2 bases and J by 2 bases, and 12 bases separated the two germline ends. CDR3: CASSYPLNENTEAFF. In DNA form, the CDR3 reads TGTGCCAGCAGTTACCCACTAAATGAAAACACTGAAGCTTTCTTT.

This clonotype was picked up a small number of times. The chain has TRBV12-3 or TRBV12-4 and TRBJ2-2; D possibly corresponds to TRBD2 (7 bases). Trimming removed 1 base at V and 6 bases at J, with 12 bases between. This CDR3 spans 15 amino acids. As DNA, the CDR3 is TGTGCCAGCAGTTTAGTGGGGGGGCACCCCGGGGAGCTGTTTTTT. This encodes CASSLVGGHPGELFF.

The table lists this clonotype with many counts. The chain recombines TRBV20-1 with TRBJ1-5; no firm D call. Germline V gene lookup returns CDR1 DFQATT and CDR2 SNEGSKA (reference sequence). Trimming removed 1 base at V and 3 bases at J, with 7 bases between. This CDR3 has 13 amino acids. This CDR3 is CSARGSANQPQHF. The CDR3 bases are TGCAGTGCTAGAGGTTCAGCCAATCAGCCCCAGCATTTT.

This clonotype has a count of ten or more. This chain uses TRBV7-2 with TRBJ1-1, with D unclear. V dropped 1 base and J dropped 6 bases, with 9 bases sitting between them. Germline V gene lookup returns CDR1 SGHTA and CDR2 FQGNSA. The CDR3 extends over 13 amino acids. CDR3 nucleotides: TGTGCCAGCAGCTTAGAGGCCCTTGCTGAAGCTTTCTTT. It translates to CASSLEALAEAFF.

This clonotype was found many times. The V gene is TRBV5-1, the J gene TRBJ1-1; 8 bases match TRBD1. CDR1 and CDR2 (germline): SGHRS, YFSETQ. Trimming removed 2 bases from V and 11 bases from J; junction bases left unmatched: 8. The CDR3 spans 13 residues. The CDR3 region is CASSFGTGIDAFF. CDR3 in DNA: TGCGCCAGCAGCTTTGGGACAGGCATAGACGCTTTCTTT.